One and the same sample provided the 2 T cell receptor beta chains below, sequenced in a study of response to subunit inactivated influenza vaccine. MiXCR was run by TCRdb on the RT-PCR reads, yielding one entry per CDR3 protein. The sample consists of around 160,000 distinct CDR3 sequences, approximately 10% of them appearing once. The material was non-naive T cells sorted from PBMCs, obtained more than 35 days after vaccination. These receptors originate from a man over 45 who received an inactivated influenza vaccine.

This rearrangement joins TRBV4-2 to TRBJ2-7, with D tentatively TRBD2 (6 bases). V was clipped by 0 bases and J by 0 bases, with 9 bases between them. CDR1 is LGHNA and CDR2 is YNFKEQ in the germline V gene. This CDR3 comprises 15 residues. The CDR3 sequence is CASSQERDSSYEQYF. In DNA, the CDR3 is TGTGCCAGCAGCCAAGAGCGGGACTCCTCCTACGAGCAGTACTTC.

This clonotype was picked up many times. The chain recombines TRBV14 with TRBJ2-2, with D unresolved. CDR1 SGHDN and CDR2 FVKESK come from the germline V gene. The CDR3 totals 15 residues. The germline V and J ends were trimmed by 1 base and 2 bases, with 8 bases remaining between them. CDR3 sequence: CASSQVITNTGELFF. CDR3 nucleotide sequence: TGTGCCAGCAGCCAAGTAATAACAAACACCGGGGAGCTGTTTTTT.